This T cell receptor beta chain was sequenced for a study of blood T cell repertoires in COVID-19. Looking at the study overall: Both acute and convalescent COVID-19 samples were obtained from the United States, Italy and Spain. From T cells, B-cell-depleted T cells, or PBMCs came the material, which was cDNA or gDNA.

Assay used: immunoSEQ multiplex PCR; TCRdb lists only in-frame clones, some missing. The table includes 85,000 to 100,000 clones, approximately 84% detected once. The receptor was derived from a woman in her sixties with acute or convalescent COVID-19. Sequencing was done on a sample of peripheral blood.

CDR3 amino acids: CASSTGQGASGNTIYF. The DNA of the CDR3 is TGTGCCAGCTCAACGGGACAGGGTGCCTCTGGAAACACCATATATTTT. This chain joins TRBV18 and TRBJ1-3; 9 bases are shared with TRBD1. Germline V gives CDR1 KGHSH, CDR2 LQKENI. The trim removed 5 bases at V and 0 bases at J, leaving 5 bases unmatched. There are 16 residues in the CDR3.